This TCR beta chain was recorded in a study of T cells in Graves' hyperthyroidism and ophthalmopathy. The V gene's germline CDR1 is LGHDT and CDR2 YNNKEL (reference sequence). The V gene lost 4 bases and the J gene lost 3 bases, with 12 bases spanning the gap. CDR3 length: 14 residues. TCR beta CDR3 regions were amplified from RNA transcripts. The HTBI set primed first-round TCR CDR3 RT-PCR. TCRdb used MiXCR to reprocess the multiplex PCR reads, holding one entry per CDR3 protein. The sample records hundreds of thousands of distinct CDR3 sequences, 18% being singletons. The study, taken as a whole, reports: Expanded thyroid clonotypes (above 0.001) were mostly also found in blood.

There are many counts of this clonotype. The antigen remains undetermined. The chain carries TRBV3-1 and TRBJ1-1; D remains unclear. The sample was blood. The TCR was taken from a woman between 50 and 59 years old with Graves' hyperthyroidism that later progressed to Graves' ophthalmopathy. CDR3 residues: CASSRHRVHTEAFF. The CDR3 DNA reads TGTGCCAGCAGCCGTCACAGAGTGCACACTGAAGCTTTCTTT. Using reference TRBV3-1 and TRBJ1-1 for the parts outside the CDR3, the full variable domain is DTAVSQTPKYLVTQMGNDKSIKCEQNLGHDTMYWYKQDSKKFLKIMFSYNNKELIINETVPNRFSPKSPDKAHLNLHINSLELGDSAVYFCASSRHRVHTEAFFGQGTRLTVV.